A single sample is the source of the 21 T cell receptor beta chains below, sequenced in a study of blood T cell repertoires in COVID-19. Repertoires were generated with immunoSEQ multiplex PCR, while TCRdb's copy carries only in-frame clones and drops some. The sample records roughly 290,000 clones, approximately 85% being singletons. Sequenced material: PBMCs or T cells enriched from blood (not recorded which). The receptors shown here come from a woman younger than 45 who had recovered from COVID-19.

This clone came up once. The J gene is TRBJ2-3, the V gene TRBV5-4, with 8 bases matching TRBD2. From germline, CDR1 is SGHNT and CDR2 YYREEE (reference sequence). This CDR3 has 16 residues. Germline trimming cut 0 bases from V and 2 bases from J; bases unmatched to any gene: 5. The CDR3 sequence: CASSLGTGGHTDTQYF. CDR3 sequence (DNA): TGTGCCAGCAGCTTGGGAACGGGGGGGCACACAGATACGCAGTATTTT.

This clone has just a few counts. The chain links TRBV4-1 to TRBJ1-4, with D unclear. Germline V gene data show CDR1 as MGHRA and CDR2 as YSYEKL. With 4 bases removed from V and 0 bases from J, the gap between germline ends came to 9 bases. The CDR3 consists of 15 residues. DNA of the CDR3: TGCGCCAGCAGCCCCGGTCTTGCAACTAATGAAAAACTGTTTTTT. It codes for CASSPGLATNEKLFF.

The V call is TRBV28, the J call TRBJ1-1; D might be TRBD1 (5 bases). V shed 5 bases and J shed 0 bases, with 10 bases lying between them. The CDR3 runs to 14 residues. Germline values: CDR1 MDHEN, CDR2 SYDVKM. The CDR3 loop is CASSPGHLNTEAFF. In DNA, the CDR3 is TGTGCCAGCAGTCCCGGACACCTGAACACTGAAGCTTTCTTT.

V is TRBV6-6 and J is TRBJ2-7, with TRBD2 identical over 8 bases. Trimming took 6 bases from V and 2 from J; bases not matched to a gene: 24. The CDR3 runs 20 residues. The germline CDR1 and CDR2 sequences are MNHNY and SVGAGI (reference sequence). CDR3: CASSITVWMGESGGPYEQYF. The CDR3, as DNA: TGTGCCAGCAGCATTACCGTATGGATGGGTGAAAGCGGGGGCCCCTACGAGCAGTACTTC.

The chain combines TRBV2 with TRBJ2-2; 7 bases fit TRBD2. The CDR3 loop spans 14 amino acids. The J segment lost 4 bases and the V segment lost 6 bases, leaving 5 bases of the junction unmatched. The germline V gene has CDR1 SNHLY and CDR2 FYNNEI. DNA of the CDR3: TGTGCCAGCAGCAAACTAGCGAGCACCGGGGAGCTGTTTTTT. Its protein is CASSKLASTGELFF.

This chain joins TRBV28 and TRBJ1-1; D unresolved. Germline V gene data show CDR1 as MDHEN and CDR2 as SYDVKM. The CDR3 contains 15 residues. V was shortened by 8 bases and J by 7 bases, with 23 bases between the two germline ends. Here the CDR3 DNA reads TGTGCCAGCGACCCGTTTATGAGGGCCGGGAGTGAAGCTTTCTTT. It yields the protein CASDPFMRAGSEAFF.

The V gene is TRBV11-3, the J gene TRBJ2-1; D is unresolved. The CDR3 is 15 residues long. Trimming cost V 2 bases and J 3 bases, with 11 bases left between them. CDR1 SGHNT and CDR2 YENEEA come from the germline V gene. The CDR3: CASSLSNSNYNEQFF. DNA for the CDR3: TGTGCCAGCAGCTTAAGTAACAGTAACTACAATGAGCAGTTCTTC.

This clone was seen once. The V call is TRBV27, the J call TRBJ2-5; possible D gene TRBD1, 6 bases. The CDR3 covers 13 residues. CDR1 MNHEY and CDR2 SMNVEV come from the germline V gene (reference sequence). V dropped 6 bases and J dropped 0 bases, with 8 bases sitting between them. This CDR3 reads CASRRTDQETQYF. DNA for the CDR3: TGTGCCAGCAGAAGGACAGACCAAGAGACCCAGTACTTC.

This clone was seen more than once but under ten times. The rearrangement links TRBV3-1 (or the pseudogene TRBV3-2) to TRBJ2-1; 8 positions match TRBD2. V dropped 4 bases and J dropped 6; count of bases not matched to a gene: 8. The CDR3 sequence is 15 residues long. Germline V lookup: CDR1 LGHDT, CDR2 YNNKEL (reference sequence). This CDR3 reads CASSLGLADPNEQFF. Written as DNA, the CDR3 is TGTGCCAGCAGCCTAGGACTAGCAGATCCCAATGAGCAGTTCTTC.

This chain uses TRBV19 with TRBJ1-2; 7 bases are shared with TRBD1. Germline lookup yields CDR1 LNHDA and CDR2 SQIVND (reference sequence). Trimming cost V 8 bases and J 7 bases; bases outside gene matches: 10. CDR3 length: 13 residues. The CDR3 sequence: CASLPQAGGGYTF. The CDR3, as DNA: TGTGCCAGTCTCCCGCAGGCAGGGGGTGGCTACACCTTC.

The V call is TRBV7-8, the J call TRBJ2-2; TRBD1 matches 10 bases. This CDR3 is built from 16 residues. In germline, CDR1 is SGHVS, CDR2 FQNEAQ. Trimming removed 5 bases from V and 6 bases from J; junction bases left unmatched: 9. The CDR3 DNA reads as TGTGCCAGCAGCGCCCCGAGGGGACAGGGGTCCGGGGAGCTGTTTTTT. It codes for CASSAPRGQGSGELFF.

This clone was counted only a few times. The V call is TRBV7-2, the J call TRBJ1-6, with D unresolved. This CDR3 has 14 residues. The germline V gene has CDR1 SGHTA and CDR2 FQGNSA. V was pared by 8 bases and J by 0 bases, with 8 bases between. The DNA for the CDR3 is TGTGCCAGCGGGCTCAGCTCCTATAATTCACCCCTCCACTTT. Translating it yields CASGLSSYNSPLHF.

The CDR3 DNA sequence: TGTGCCAGAAGCTGGTCAGAGGGAACGACTAACTATGGCTACACCTTC. Translating gives CARSWSEGTTNYGYTF. The chain links TRBV5-3 to TRBJ1-2; no clear D gene. TRBV5-3 is known as an ORF, though its function is uncertain. CDR3 size: 16 residues. V lost 3 bases to trimming and J lost 0 bases, with 15 bases between them.

The chain uses TRBV5-6 and TRBJ2-7; possible D gene TRBD1, 6 bases. Germline V gene sequence: CDR1 SGHDT, CDR2 YYEEEE. This CDR3 has 19 amino acids. Deletions cut 4 bases from V and 4 bases from J, with 30 bases between. The CDR3, as DNA: TGTGCCAGCAGCCCACCTCCTACGACTCCGCGACAGGAGCTTTACGAGCAGTACTTC. Translation gives CASSPPPTTPRQELYEQYF.

The genes are TRBV28 and TRBJ2-5; tentatively, D is TRBD1 (6 bases). Germline V gives CDR1 MDHEN, CDR2 SYDVKM. V dropped 3 bases and J dropped 1 base, with 9 bases sitting between them. The CDR3 has 14 residues. In DNA form, the CDR3 reads TGTGCCAGCAGTTTGTGGGGGCCCCAAGAGACCCAGTACTTC. Amino acids: CASSLWGPQETQYF.

This chain links TRBV5-1 with TRBJ2-1, with TRBD1 identical over 8 bases. J lost 1 base, V lost 6 bases, and 6 bases had no gene match. Germline values: CDR1 SGHRS, CDR2 YFSETQ. This CDR3 is built from 15 residues. The CDR3 spells CASTPTGVSYNEQFF. The DNA for the CDR3 is TGCGCCAGCACCCCGACAGGGGTTTCCTACAATGAGCAGTTCTTC.

This clone was found many times. The chain combines TRBV3-1 (or the pseudogene TRBV3-2) with TRBJ1-1; TRBD1 might be the D (5 bases). In germline, CDR1 is LGHDT, CDR2 YNNKEL (reference sequence). V was trimmed by 1 base and J by 9 bases, leaving 12 bases between them. This CDR3 contains 13 residues. The CDR3 spells CASSQGPGGKAFF. Here the CDR3 DNA reads TGTGCCAGCAGCCAAGGTCCGGGGGGAAAAGCTTTCTTT.

This clone has only one observation. This rearrangement joins TRBV19 to TRBJ2-1, with D perhaps TRBD1 (5 bases). Trimming removed 0 bases at V and 7 bases at J, with 10 bases between. Germline values: CDR1 LNHDA, CDR2 SQIVND (reference sequence). The CDR3 runs to 14 residues. This CDR3 is CASSIDLGPNEQFF. The DNA of the CDR3 is TGTGCCAGTAGTATAGATCTGGGGCCAAATGAGCAGTTCTTC.

The chain carries TRBV28 and TRBJ1-1, with D uncertain. CDR3 length: 12 residues. Trimming stripped 6 bases from V and 10 bases from J, with 15 bases between. In germline, CDR1 is MDHEN, CDR2 SYDVKM. CDR3 residues: CASSPGEFGAFF. CDR3 bases: TGTGCCAGCAGCCCCGGGGAATTTGGAGCTTTCTTT.

The V gene is TRBV5-1, the J gene TRBJ2-5, with 7 nucleotides matching TRBD2. V gave up 4 bases and J gave up 5 bases; unmatched junction bases: 8. The CDR3 length is 14 residues. Per the germline V gene, CDR1 is SGHRS and CDR2 is YFSETQ. The CDR3 sequence: CASSPGGGRETQYF. CDR3 nucleotides: TGCGCCAGCAGCCCGGGCGGGGGAAGGGAGACCCAGTACTTC. Filled out from reference TRBV5-1 and TRBJ2-5, the complete variable domain reads KAGVTQTPRYLIKTRGQQVTLSCSPISGHRSVSWYQQTPGQGLQFLFEYFSETQRNKGNFPGRFSGRQFSNSRSEMNVSTLELGDSALYLCASSPGGGRETQYFGPGTRLLVL.

The chain couples TRBV2 to TRBJ2-3, with D hard to call. CDR1 and CDR2 (germline): SNHLY, FYNNEI. V was cut by 2 bases and J by 6 bases, with 6 bases left in between. The CDR3 extends over 12 amino acids. For the CDR3, the DNA is TGTGCCAGCAGTGAATGGCGGGATACGCAGTATTTT. Translating gives CASSEWRDTQYF. Variable domain in full (rest from reference TRBV2 and TRBJ2-3): EPEVTQTPSHQVTQMGQEVILRCVPISNHLYFYWYRQILGQKVEFLVSFYNNEISEKSEIFDDQFSVERPDGSNFTLKIRSTKLEDSAMYFCASSEWRDTQYFGPGTRLTVL.